This entry lists 8 T cell receptor beta chains sequenced from one sample in a study of cytomegalovirus exposure and HLA in healthy donors. The PCR made use of 60 Vbeta and 13 Jbeta primers. Profiling relied on immunoSEQ multiplex PCR, and the TCRdb table lists in-frame clones only, not all of them. The data show around 120,000 clones, over 70% seen once. Sequenced: PBMCs. Receptor source: a female donor in good health and CMV-seropositive.

This clone appeared a single time. The chain is built from TRBV5-1 and TRBJ1-1; a possible D gene is TRBD1 (5 bases). The CDR3 has 15 residues. CDR1 is SGHRS and CDR2 is YFSETQ in the germline V gene. The V gene lost 0 bases and the J gene lost 1 base, with 10 bases spanning the gap. Here the CDR3 DNA reads TGCGCCAGCAGCTTGGTTTCCGGGGGGAACACTGAAGCTTTCTTT. The encoded protein is CASSLVSGGNTEAFF.

This clone was seen only once. The rearrangement joins TRBV6-5 to TRBJ1-5, with 7 nucleotides matching TRBD1. The CDR3 consists of 14 residues. Germline V gives CDR1 MNHEY, CDR2 SVGAGI. The ends lost 5 bases at V and 4 bases at J; junction bases unmatched: 5. This CDR3 is CASSARDSNQPQHF. CDR3 in DNA: TGTGCCAGCAGTGCCCGGGACAGTAATCAGCCCCAGCATTTT.

The chain joins TRBV5-4 to TRBJ2-7; D unresolved. The CDR3 totals 14 residues. V lost 2 bases to trimming and J lost 5 bases, with 14 bases between them. CDR1 is SGHNT and CDR2 is YYREEE in the germline V gene (reference sequence). CDR3 in amino acids: CASSFGLLRDEQYF. CDR3 DNA: TGTGCCAGCAGCTTTGGCCTCCTTCGGGACGAGCAGTACTTC. Looking up the rest from reference TRBV5-4 and TRBJ2-7 gives the full variable domain: ETGVTQSPTHLIKTRGQQVTLRCSSQSGHNTVSWYQQALGQGPQFIFQYYREEENGRGNFPPRFSGLQFPNYSSELNVNALELDDSALYLCASSFGLLRDEQYFGPGTRLTVT.

The V gene is TRBV15, the J gene TRBJ1-5, with a tentative D call TRBD1 (5 bases). The germline gives CDR1 LNHNV, CDR2 YYDKDF (reference sequence). There are 19 residues in the CDR3. V was trimmed by 3 bases and J by 0 bases, leaving 21 bases between them. This CDR3 is CATSRGGDSIFYSNQPQHF. The DNA for the CDR3 is TGTGCCACCAGCAGGGGAGGAGACAGCATTTTCTATAGCAATCAGCCCCAGCATTTT. Together with reference TRBV15 and TRBJ1-5, the CDR3 gives the full variable domain: DAMVIQNPRYQVTQFGKPVTLSCSQTLNHNVMYWYQQKSSQAPKLLFHYYDKDFNNEADTPDNFQSRRPNTSFCFLDIRSPGLGDTAMYLCATSRGGDSIFYSNQPQHFGDGTRLSIL.

The chain carries TRBV4-1 and TRBJ2-5; 13 bases are a match to TRBD2. The CDR3 is 16 amino acids. V gave up 4 bases and J gave up 2 bases; unmatched junction bases: 4. Germline V gene sequence: CDR1 MGHRA, CDR2 YSYEKL. The CDR3 loop is CASSRTSGGDQETQYF. Here the CDR3 DNA reads TGCGCCAGCAGCCGTACTAGCGGGGGGGATCAAGAGACCCAGTACTTC.

The rearrangement joins TRBV15 to TRBJ1-2; D gene ambiguous. Germline CDR1 and CDR2: LNHNV and YYDKDF (reference sequence). There are 13 residues in the CDR3. Trimming took off 0 bases at V and 4 bases at J, with 6 bases between the two ends. CDR3 loop: CATSRDSLYGYTF. The DNA of the CDR3 is TGTGCCACCAGCAGAGATAGCCTCTATGGCTACACCTTC.

This sequence joins TRBV6-6 and TRBJ2-7; 7 bases fit TRBD2. Germline V gene data show CDR1 as MNHNY and CDR2 as SVGAGI (reference sequence). This CDR3 comprises 16 residues. With 2 bases clipped from V and 0 bases from J, the junction kept 7 bases outside the gene matches. The CDR3, as DNA: TGTGCCAGCAGTTACCTCCGGGCGGGGGACTCCTACGAGCAGTACTTC. Its translation: CASSYLRAGDSYEQYF.

V is TRBV7-2 and J is TRBJ2-5; 10 bases are a match to TRBD2. CDR3 size: 16 residues. Germline assignment: CDR1 SGHTA and CDR2 FQGNSA. Losses at the gene ends were 2 bases for V and 7 bases for J; bases not matched to a gene: 10. CDR3 region: CASSLSSSGGPRTQYF. The DNA for the CDR3 is TGTGCCAGCAGCTTATCGTCTAGCGGGGGCCCTCGGACCCAGTACTTC.